Following are 8 T cell receptor beta chains from one sample sequenced in a study of blood T cell repertoires in COVID-19. Clones were sequenced by immunoSEQ multiplex PCR, and TCRdb holds only the in-frame ones, with some missing. The sample consists of tens of thousands of clones, around 79% of them appearing once. The sequencing input was peripheral blood. Receptor source: a woman aged 45-65 years with active or convalescent COVID-19.

There are a few counts of this clone. This CDR3 is CTSGTSGTYNEQFF. The CDR3 bases are TGCACCAGCGGTACTAGCGGGACCTACAATGAGCAGTTCTTC. The gene calls are TRBV1 and TRBJ2-1; the table's D call of TRBD2 was not tested on the DNA. TRBV1 is noted as a pseudogene. There are 14 residues in the CDR3.

The chain uses TRBV2 and TRBJ2-1; the match to TRBD1 covers 9 bases. Looked up from germline, CDR1 is SNHLY and CDR2 is FYNNEI. J lost 5 bases, V lost 6 bases, and 8 bases had no gene match. This CDR3 contains 15 residues. The CDR3 DNA follows: TGTGCCAGCAGGAAAGACAGGGGGAGGGACAATGAGCAGTTCTTC. Translating it yields CASRKDRGRDNEQFF.

The CDR3 DNA follows: TGCGCCAGCAGCACCGTCCTGGTGGCGGTCCAAGAGACCCAGTACTTC. Protein: CASSTVLVAVQETQYF. The V call is TRBV5-1, the J call TRBJ2-5; no definite D call. Germline-derived CDR1 and CDR2 are SGHRS and YFSETQ. The V end lost 4 bases, the J end lost 1 base, and 17 bases lay between the germline ends. The CDR3 has 16 amino acids.

CDR3 nucleotides: TGTGCCAGCAGTCCCCACCTCAGTTATAGCAATCAGCCCCAGCATTTT. As protein: CASSPHLSYSNQPQHF. The chain uses TRBV6-2 or TRBV6-3 and TRBJ1-5; D uncertain. The CDR3 sequence is 16 residues long. V gave up 5 bases and J gave up 0 bases, with 14 bases separating them. The germline CDR1 and CDR2 sequences are MNHEY and SVGEGT.

This clone was recorded once. V and J are TRBV19 and TRBJ1-2; D gene unclear. Germline CDR1 reads LNHDA; CDR2 reads SQIVND (reference sequence). Trimming pared 7 bases from V and 4 bases from J, leaving 7 bases between. The CDR3 runs to 11 residues. Here the CDR3 reads CASTHSYGYTF. The DNA for the CDR3 is TGTGCCAGTACTCACAGCTATGGCTACACCTTC.

This chain joins TRBV13 and TRBJ1-1; 8 nucleotides align to TRBD1. V dropped 4 bases and J dropped 4; count of bases not matched to a gene: 5. CDR3 length: 14 amino acids. Germline V CDR1 and CDR2: PRHDT, FYEKMQ (reference sequence). The CDR3 DNA is TGTGCCAGCAGCTGGACAGGGAAGCCCACTGAAGCTTTCTTT. Protein sequence: CASSWTGKPTEAFF.

The V call is TRBV11-2, the J call TRBJ2-1; 8 bases map to TRBD1. Germline CDR1 and CDR2: SGHAT and FQNNGV. The CDR3 length is 15 residues. Trimming took 3 bases from V and 3 from J; bases not matched to a gene: 4. This CDR3 reads CASSFGTGFYNEQFF. The CDR3 nucleotides are TGTGCCAGCAGCTTCGGGACAGGATTCTACAATGAGCAGTTCTTC.

This CDR3 reads CASSLTASSGANVLTF. The CDR3 DNA reads as TGTGCCAGCTCCTTGACAGCGAGCTCTGGGGCCAACGTCCTGACTTTC. The genes are TRBV18 and TRBJ2-6, with a tentative D call TRBD1 (5 bases). Germline V gives CDR1 KGHSH, CDR2 LQKENI. Trimming cost V 6 bases and J 0 bases, with 12 bases left between them. The CDR3 covers 16 residues.